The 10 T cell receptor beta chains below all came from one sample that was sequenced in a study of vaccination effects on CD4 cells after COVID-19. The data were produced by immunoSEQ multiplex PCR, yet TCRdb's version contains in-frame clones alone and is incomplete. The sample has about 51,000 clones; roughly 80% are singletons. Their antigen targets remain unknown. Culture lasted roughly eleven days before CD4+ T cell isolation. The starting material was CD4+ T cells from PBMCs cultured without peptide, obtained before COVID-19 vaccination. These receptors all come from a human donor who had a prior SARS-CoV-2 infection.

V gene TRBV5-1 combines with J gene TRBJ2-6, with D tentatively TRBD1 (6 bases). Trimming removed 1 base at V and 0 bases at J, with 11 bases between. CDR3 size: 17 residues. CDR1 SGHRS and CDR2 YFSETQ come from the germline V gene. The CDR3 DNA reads TGCGCCAGCAGCTTGACAGGGTTGAGCTCTGGGGCCAACGTCCTGACTTTC. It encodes CASSLTGLSSGANVLTF.

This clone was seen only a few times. The CDR3 DNA reads as TGCGCCAGCAGCCCGACAAGCAACTATGGCTACACCTTC. Protein: CASSPTSNYGYTF. This sequence joins TRBV5-1 and TRBJ1-2; no firm D call. Germline values: CDR1 SGHRS, CDR2 YFSETQ. V lost 4 bases, J lost 2 bases, and 9 bases lay in between. The CDR3 length is 13 residues.

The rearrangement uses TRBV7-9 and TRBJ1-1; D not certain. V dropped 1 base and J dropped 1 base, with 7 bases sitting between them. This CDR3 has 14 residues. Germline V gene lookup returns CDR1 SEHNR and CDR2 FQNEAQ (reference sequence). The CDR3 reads CASSLGRGNTEAFF. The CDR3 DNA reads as TGTGCCAGCAGCTTAGGACGGGGGAACACTGAAGCTTTCTTT.

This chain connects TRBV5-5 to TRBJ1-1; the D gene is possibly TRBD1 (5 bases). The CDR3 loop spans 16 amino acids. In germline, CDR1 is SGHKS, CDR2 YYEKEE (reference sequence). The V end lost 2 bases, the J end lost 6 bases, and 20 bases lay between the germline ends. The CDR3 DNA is TGTGCCAGCAGCTTATGGACCAAACAGTTGGGGGCTGAAGCTTTCTTT. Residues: CASSLWTKQLGAEAFF.

The CDR3: CATSRSSGGGTEAFF. CDR3 DNA: TGTGCCACCAGCAGGAGTTCAGGGGGGGGCACTGAAGCTTTCTTT. The chain joins TRBV15 to TRBJ1-1; 7 positions match TRBD1. J gave up 4 bases and V 3 bases, and 8 bases lay outside the gene matches. The CDR3 has 15 residues. Germline V lookup: CDR1 LNHNV, CDR2 YYDKDF (reference sequence).

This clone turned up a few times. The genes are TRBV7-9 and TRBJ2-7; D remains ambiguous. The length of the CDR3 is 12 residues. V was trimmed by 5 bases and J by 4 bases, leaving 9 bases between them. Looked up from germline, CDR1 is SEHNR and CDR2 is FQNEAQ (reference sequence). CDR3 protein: CASSRGGYEQYF. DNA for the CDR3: TGTGCCAGCAGCCGCGGCGGTTACGAGCAGTACTTC.

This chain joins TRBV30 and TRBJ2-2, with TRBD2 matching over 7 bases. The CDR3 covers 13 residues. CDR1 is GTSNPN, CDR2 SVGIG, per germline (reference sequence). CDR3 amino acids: CALLATNTGELFF. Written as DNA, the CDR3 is TGTGCGCTACTAGCGACGAACACCGGGGAGCTGTTTTTT.

CDR3 in DNA: TGTGCCAGCACCCCTACTAGCGGGAGGGCCGGGTCAGATACGCAGTATTTT. Protein product: CASTPTSGRAGSDTQYF. The V call is TRBV28, the J call TRBJ2-3; 13 bases fit TRBD2. Germline trimming cut 7 bases from V and 4 bases from J; bases unmatched to any gene: 11. The germline gives CDR1 MDHEN, CDR2 SYDVKM. The CDR3 has 17 residues.

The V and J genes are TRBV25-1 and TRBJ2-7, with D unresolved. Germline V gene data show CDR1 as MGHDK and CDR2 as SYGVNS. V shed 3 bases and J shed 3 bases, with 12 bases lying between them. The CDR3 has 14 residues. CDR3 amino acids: CASSDLPGGYEQYF. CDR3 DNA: TGTGCCAGCAGTGACCTCCCTGGCGGCTACGAGCAGTACTTC.

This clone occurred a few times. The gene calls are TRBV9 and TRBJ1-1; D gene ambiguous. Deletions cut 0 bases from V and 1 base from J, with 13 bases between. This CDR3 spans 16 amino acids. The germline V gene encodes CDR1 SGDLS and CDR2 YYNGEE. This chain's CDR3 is CASSVARARKNTEAFF. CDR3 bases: TGTGCCAGCAGCGTAGCGCGGGCGCGGAAGAACACTGAAGCTTTCTTT.